What follows are 21 T cell receptor beta chains derived from one specimen sequenced in a study of T cell repertoires in ileal Crohn's disease. Data came from immunoSEQ multiplex PCR; TCRdb stores just in-frame clones and leaves some out. The data contain some 15,000 clones, about 60% of them singletons. Sequences were obtained from ileal tissue. These receptors came from an adult with Crohn's disease.

Comment on this clone: At one boundary the junction diverges from the germline segment, which might be a read error. The chain couples TRBV2 to TRBJ2-7; D unclear. In germline, CDR1 is SNHLY, CDR2 FYNNEI. The CDR3 is 13 residues long. The CDR3 reads CASREGPLGEQYF. The CDR3 coding sequence is TGTGCCAGCAGGGAAGGACCTCTCGGGGAGCAGTACTTC.

The V and J genes are TRBV2 and TRBJ1-4, with a possible D match to TRBD1 (5 bases). Trimming shortened V by 4 bases and J by 1 base, and 10 bases separated the two germline ends. The CDR3 totals 15 residues. Germline assignment: CDR1 SNHLY and CDR2 FYNNEI. In nucleotides, the CDR3 is TGTGCCAGCAGTGGTCAAGGACAAACTAATGAAAAACTGTTTTTT. It codes for CASSGQGQTNEKLFF.

Here the CDR3 DNA reads TGTGCCACCAAGGACAGGCCATTCAATCAGCCCCAGCATTTT. It translates to CATKDRPFNQPQHF. The rearrangement uses TRBV5-8 and TRBJ1-5; 7 nucleotides align to TRBD1. Germline V gives CDR1 SGHTS, CDR2 YDEGEE. This CDR3 spans 14 amino acids. V was clipped by 9 bases and J by 3 bases; unmatched bases: 9.

This clone was observed a few times. The rearrangement uses TRBV28 and TRBJ1-5; TRBD1 matches 7 bases. With 6 bases clipped from V and 4 bases from J, the junction kept 9 bases outside the gene matches. The germline CDR1 and CDR2 sequences are MDHEN and SYDVKM. This CDR3 is 15 amino acids long. The CDR3 spells CASRIPTGRNQPQHF. The CDR3 DNA sequence: TGTGCCAGCAGAATCCCGACAGGGAGAAATCAGCCCCAGCATTTT.

Sample share makes this clone medium-sized. For the CDR3, the DNA is TGTGCCAGCAGCCCTCTCGGGACTAGCGCAACCTACGAGCAGTACTTC. Encoded protein: CASSPLGTSATYEQYF. The chain carries TRBV14 and TRBJ2-7; 10 bases map to TRBD2. CDR3 length: 16 residues. The germline V gene has CDR1 SGHDN and CDR2 FVKESK. The V and J ends lost 4 bases and 2 bases, in that order; junction bases with no gene match: 8.

This clone was found a few times. This sequence joins TRBV11-2 and TRBJ2-3; D is unclear. This CDR3 comprises 15 residues. With 1 base removed from V and 4 bases from J, the gap between germline ends came to 12 bases. Per the germline V gene, CDR1 is SGHAT and CDR2 is FQNNGV. The CDR3 nucleotides read TGTGCCAGCAGCTTAGTGGGCCTCACCCCAGATACGCAGTATTTT. It specifies CASSLVGLTPDTQYF.

The V call is TRBV7-9, the J call TRBJ2-7; D perhaps matches TRBD2 (6 bases). The CDR3 runs 14 residues. The germline CDR1 and CDR2 sequences are SEHNR and FQNEAQ (reference sequence). V lost 2 bases and J 8 bases, leaving 16 bases between the germline ends. In DNA form, the CDR3 reads TGTGCCAGCAGCTTATCGGGAGCAGAGAGAAAGCAGTACTTC. Its protein is CASSLSGAERKQYF.

J is TRBJ2-2 and V is TRBV6-1; TRBD2 matches at 11 bases. CDR3 length: 15 residues. Looked up from germline, CDR1 is MNHNS and CDR2 is SASEGT. Trimming removed 6 bases from V and 3 bases from J; junction bases left unmatched: 3. CDR3 sequence reads: CASRPGLADTGELFF. DNA for the CDR3: TGTGCCAGCAGGCCGGGACTAGCGGACACCGGGGAGCTGTTTTTT.

This clone qualifies as medium-sized (0.01 to 0.1%). The chain combines TRBV29-1 with TRBJ2-3, with D perhaps TRBD2 (6 bases). This CDR3 spans 13 amino acids. V was pared by 4 bases and J by 5 bases, with 13 bases between. CDR1 is SQVTM, CDR2 ANQGSEA, per germline. For the CDR3, the DNA is TGCAGCGTTGGTAGCGGCGTAAGAGATACGCAGTATTTT. This sequence encodes CSVGSGVRDTQYF.

The chain recombines TRBV2 with TRBJ1-2; a weak D match, TRBD1 (6 bases). CDR1 and CDR2 from the germline V gene are SNHLY and FYNNEI. Trimming took off 6 bases at V and 4 bases at J, with 12 bases between the two ends. The CDR3 extends over 13 amino acids. This CDR3 reads CASRAGESYGYTF. CDR3 nucleotide sequence: TGTGCCAGCAGGGCAGGGGAGTCCTATGGCTACACCTTC.

This clone was seen a few times. Other DNA sequences in the sample encode the same CDR3. This chain links TRBV9 with TRBJ2-2; perhaps TRBD1 as D (6 bases). V gave up 5 bases and J gave up 1 base, with 6 bases separating them. This CDR3 has 13 amino acids. Germline V gene lookup returns CDR1 SGDLS and CDR2 YYNGEE. CDR3 nucleotide sequence: TGTGCCAGCAGGGGACAGAACACCGGGGAGCTGTTTTTT. Its translation is CASRGQNTGELFF.

This clone has a handful of counts. The chain uses TRBV6-1 and TRBJ1-5, with 9 positions matching TRBD1. V lost 4 bases, J lost 3 bases, and 7 bases stayed unmatched. Germline V CDR1 and CDR2: MNHNS, SASEGT. This CDR3 has 16 residues. DNA of the CDR3: TGTGCCAGCAGTGTGGGGACAGGGCGGGTCAATCAGCCCCAGCATTTT. Amino acid sequence: CASSVGTGRVNQPQHF.

Concerning this clone: The junction departs from the called germline gene at one end, perhaps through a read error. V usage is TRBV6-5 and J usage is TRBJ2-7; perhaps TRBD1 as D (6 bases). CDR3 size: 14 residues. CDR1 is MNHEY, CDR2 SVGAGI, per germline. The CDR3 DNA reads as TGTGCCAGCAGTTCCTGGACAGTCTCCAACGAGCAGTACTTC. Amino acid sequence: CASSSWTVSNEQYF.

This chain connects TRBV15 to TRBJ2-1; D gene uncertain. Germline-derived CDR1 and CDR2 are LNHNV and YYDKDF (reference sequence). V was shortened by 4 bases and J by 7 bases, with 11 bases between the two germline ends. This CDR3 is 13 amino acids long. The CDR3 sequence: CATSISGLNEQFF. The CDR3 nucleotides read TGTGCCACCAGCATCAGTGGGCTGAATGAGCAGTTCTTC.

The chain recombines TRBV2 with TRBJ1-1; TRBD1 matches at 8 bases. The CDR3 loop spans 14 amino acids. Germline values: CDR1 SNHLY, CDR2 FYNNEI. V trimming: 5 bases; J trimming: 0 bases; junction bases outside the gene matches: 2. The CDR3 DNA reads TGTGCCAGCAGTCGACAGGGGATGAACACTGAAGCTTTCTTT. It codes for CASSRQGMNTEAFF.

This clone was seen a single time. The chain joins TRBV28 to TRBJ1-5, with 7 bases lining up with TRBD1. CDR1 and CDR2 (germline): MDHEN, SYDVKM. J was trimmed by 4 bases and V by 5 bases; bases with no gene match: 8. This CDR3 has 15 amino acids. In DNA, the CDR3 is TGTGCCAGCAGTGAGTGGACAGGATCGAATCAGCCCCAGCATTTT. Translated: CASSEWTGSNQPQHF.

The chain couples TRBV19 to TRBJ1-5, with TRBD1 identical over 8 bases. The germline V gene encodes CDR1 LNHDA and CDR2 SQIVND (reference sequence). The CDR3 consists of 14 residues. Unmatched junction bases numbered 6, after V lost 5 bases and J lost 6 bases. The CDR3 DNA is TGTGCCAGTAGTTCGACAGGGGAAAGTCAGCCCCAGCATTTT. Protein product: CASSSTGESQPQHF.

The V call is TRBV7-8, the J call TRBJ2-7, with 8 bases fitting TRBD2. The germline V gene encodes CDR1 SGHVS and CDR2 FQNEAQ. The trim removed 7 bases at V and 3 bases at J, leaving 8 bases unmatched. The CDR3 is 14 residues long. CDR3 loop: CASNPRGLGYEQYF. The CDR3 nucleotides read TGTGCCAGCAACCCCCGGGGACTAGGCTACGAGCAGTACTTC.

The V call is TRBV5-1, the J call TRBJ2-1, with D unresolved. The CDR3 has 14 residues. Trimming pared 2 bases from V and 5 bases from J, leaving 11 bases between. Germline V gene sequence: CDR1 SGHRS, CDR2 YFSETQ. The CDR3 bases are TGCGCCAGCAGCTTCGCAGGTCTTGACAATGAGCAGTTCTTC. This encodes CASSFAGLDNEQFF.

This clone has just a few counts. This CDR3 is also generated by other DNA sequences in the sample. The J gene is TRBJ2-5, the V gene TRBV18; weak D call: TRBD1 (6 bases). Germline V CDR1 and CDR2: KGHSH, LQKENI. The CDR3 is 13 residues long. The V gene lost 5 bases and the J gene lost 2 bases, with 9 bases spanning the gap. The CDR3 bases are TGTGCCAGCTCAAGCCAGGGGCAAGAGACCCAGTACTTC. Its translation is CASSSQGQETQYF.

The chain recombines TRBV7-4 with TRBJ1-1; TRBD1 is a possible D gene (6 bases). This CDR3 spans 14 amino acids. The V end lost 7 bases, the J end lost 3 bases, and 15 bases lay between the germline ends. Germline loops: CDR1 SGHVT, CDR2 SQSDAQ. CDR3 protein: CASTKTGYDTEAFF. CDR3 bases: TGTGCCAGCACCAAAACAGGGTACGACACTGAAGCTTTCTTT.